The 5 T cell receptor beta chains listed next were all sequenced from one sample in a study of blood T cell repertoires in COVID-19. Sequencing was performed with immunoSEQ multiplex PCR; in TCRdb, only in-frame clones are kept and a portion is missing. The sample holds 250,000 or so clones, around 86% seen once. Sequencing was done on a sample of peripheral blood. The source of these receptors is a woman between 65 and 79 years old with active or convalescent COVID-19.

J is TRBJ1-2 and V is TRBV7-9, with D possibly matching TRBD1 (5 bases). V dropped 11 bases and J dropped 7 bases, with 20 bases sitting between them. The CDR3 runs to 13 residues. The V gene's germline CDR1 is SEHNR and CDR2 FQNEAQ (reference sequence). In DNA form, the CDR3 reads TGTGCCTACGGGGGAGGGGTCGATGGTGGCTACACCTTC. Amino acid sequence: CAYGGGVDGGYTF. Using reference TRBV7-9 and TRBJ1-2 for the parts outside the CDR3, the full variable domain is DTGVSQNPRHKITKRGQNVTFRCDPISEHNRLYWYRQTLGQGPEFLTYFQNEAQLEKSRLLSDRFSAERPKGSFSTLEIQRTEQGDSAMYLCAYGGGVDGGYTFGSGTRLTVV.

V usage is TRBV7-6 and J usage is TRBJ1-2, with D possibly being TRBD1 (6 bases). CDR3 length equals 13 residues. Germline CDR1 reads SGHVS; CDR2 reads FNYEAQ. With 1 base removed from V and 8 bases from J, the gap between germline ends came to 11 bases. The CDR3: CASSLESGGGYTF. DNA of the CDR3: TGTGCCAGCAGCTTAGAATCGGGGGGCGGCTACACCTTC. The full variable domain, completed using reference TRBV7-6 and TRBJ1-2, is GAGVSQSPRYKVTKRGQDVALRCDPISGHVSLYWYRQALGQGPEFLTYFNYEAQQDKSGLPNDRFSAERPEGSISTLTIQRTEQRDSAMYRCASSLESGGGYTFGSGTRLTVV.

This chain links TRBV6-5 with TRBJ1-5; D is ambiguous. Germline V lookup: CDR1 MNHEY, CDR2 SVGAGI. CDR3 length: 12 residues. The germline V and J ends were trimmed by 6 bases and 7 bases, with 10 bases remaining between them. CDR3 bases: TGTGCCAGCAGCTCTATCGGGCAGCCCCAGCATTTT. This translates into CASSSIGQPQHF.

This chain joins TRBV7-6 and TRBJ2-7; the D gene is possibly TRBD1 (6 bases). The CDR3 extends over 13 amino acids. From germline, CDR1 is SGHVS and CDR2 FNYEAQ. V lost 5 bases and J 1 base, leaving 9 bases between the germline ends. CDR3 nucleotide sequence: TGTGCCAGCAGCATACAGGGTTCCTACGAGCAGTACTTC. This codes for CASSIQGSYEQYF.

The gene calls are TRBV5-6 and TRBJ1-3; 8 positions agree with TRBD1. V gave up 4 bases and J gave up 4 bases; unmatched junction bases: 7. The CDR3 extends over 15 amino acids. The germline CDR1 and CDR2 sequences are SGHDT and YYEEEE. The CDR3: CASSTTGTGGNTIYF. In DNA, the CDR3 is TGTGCCAGCAGCACCACCGGGACAGGAGGAAACACCATATATTTT.